The clone carrying this T cell receptor beta chain was seen more than once but under ten times. Its antigen is not identified. The data were obtained in a study of identical twins. Study results and limitations: In beta out-of-frame sequences, the excess sharing between twins was weaker.

TCRdb reprocessed the 5' RACE reads with MiXCR, giving one entry per CDR3 protein. Here the sample spans 550,000 to 800,000 distinct CDR3 sequences, about 7.1% being singletons. The CDR3 runs to 15 residues. The junction had 8 bases not matched to a gene; V was cut back by 4 bases and J by 9 bases. Germline CDR1 reads SGHRS; CDR2 reads YFSETQ. This same sample was also part of a study on yellow fever vaccine responses in identical twins.

The sequencing input was PBMCs. This TCR derives from a woman aged 18-30 years in good health. The rearrangement joins TRBV5-1 to TRBJ1-6; 9 bases agree with TRBD1. The CDR3, as DNA: TGCGCCAGCAGCGAGGACAGGGGTTATGTTTCACCCCTCCACTTT. It codes for CASSEDRGYVSPLHF.